The next 2 T cell receptor beta chains were all read from a single sample in a study of T cell responses to AZD1222 COVID-19 vaccine. Generated by immunoSEQ multiplex PCR, the TCRdb table keeps only in-frame clones and is missing some. Here the sample spans fewer than 100,000 clones, approximately 84% being singletons. The sample consisted of peripheral blood, taken 28 days after the second AZD1222 dose. These TCRs come from an adult who received the AZD1222 COVID-19 vaccine.

This rearrangement joins TRBV2 to TRBJ1-1; D call uncertain. V lost 2 bases and J 0 bases, leaving 7 bases between the germline ends. The CDR3 covers 14 residues. Germline V gene sequence: CDR1 SNHLY, CDR2 FYNNEI. The CDR3 loop is CASSETWMNTEAFF. In DNA form, the CDR3 reads TGTGCCAGCAGTGAAACTTGGATGAACACTGAAGCTTTCTTT.

This chain uses TRBV21-1 with TRBJ2-2; TRBD2, the table's D call, lacks a check against the DNA. TRBV21-1 is given as a pseudogene. This CDR3 is built from 19 residues. Here the CDR3 reads CASSKGGFNSGEDTGELFF. As DNA, the CDR3 is TGTGCCAGCAGCAAAGGTGGTTTTAACAGCGGGGAGGACACCGGGGAGCTGTTTTTT.